This T cell receptor beta chain was documented in a study of T cells after yellow fever vaccination (dated by TCRdb to between 2019 and 2020). For the study in its entirety: The SMART-Seq v4 Ultra Low Input RNA kit was used to prepare libraries from fractions with low cell numbers. To track T-cell clones before and after primary and booster YFV17D yellow fever vaccination, bulk TCR alpha and beta repertoires were sequenced longitudinally. Two healthy male donors made up the cohort, one aged 18 to 29 years and the other aged 30 to 39 years. Blood was collected at multiple timepoints before and after primary and secondary immunization, and bulk PBMC replicates and cell subsets were isolated. What the authors observed across the whole study: The secondary T-cell response was found to be weaker but faster than the primary response, with a peak reached on day 5 rather than on day 15. A small share of clonotypes occurred in both CD4 and CD8 compartments, likely arising from convergent recombination. Most clones expanded after primary vaccination were re-detected after the booster (approximately 96% of CD4 and 88% of CD8), suggesting broad memory maintenance. Because the study included only a couple of donors, the extent to which the findings can be generalized is limited. Computational filtering was needed because FACS-sorted repertoires could contain abundant contaminating clonotypes from the bulk population.

Sequenced using an Illumina NovaSeq 6000. TCR cDNA was made using 5'RACE template switching, a step that added a universal primer site and unique molecular identifiers. Priming for cDNA synthesis came from both the TCR alpha and TCR beta constant segments. Two PCR steps were used to amplify libraries, with sample barcodes and sequencing adapters being added in the second step. Libraries were sequenced on Illumina HiSeq 2500 (2x100 bp) or NovaSeq (2x150 bp). The study's own analysis went as follows. MIGEC was used to demultiplex reads and collapse the reads into UMI consensus sequences, and MiXCR was used for V(D)J alignment. Clonotypes responding to the vaccine were identified with edgeR on replicate PBMC samples, with the criteria of FDR below 0.01 and a log2 fold change above 5 up to day 15. Bulk clonotypes were assigned CD4 or CD8 identity according to which sequenced CD4 or CD8 repertoire held them at higher abundance. Using fastp trimming at Q25 and MiXCR clonotype assembly, TCRdb reanalyzed the public sequencing data and kept in-frame beta chains. Each entry is one CDR3 protein sequence, shown with its most common DNA and genes. What appears here as the V and J calls and clone size reflects TCRdb's work, not the paper's. The sample has some 420,000 distinct CDR3 sequences on record, over 15% of them singletons. The biggest ten clones account for 18% of the sample.

For this clonotype: This clone's antigen is unknown. Per-base qualities were not stored, and no clone one base away is much larger.

The treatment or condition label for this specimen denotes: live attenuated yellow fever vaccine strain. At each blood-draw timepoint, two biological replicates of bulk PBMCs were obtained. A standard Ficoll-Paque protocol was used to isolate PBMCs from peripheral blood. TriZol was used to extract RNA from bulk PBMCs, from CD4 and CD8 fractions, and from dextramer-positive and dextramer-negative fractions. Measured from the cysteine to the phenylalanine, the CDR3 is 12 residues long. Just the 36-base CDR3 DNA is kept, in frame starting at base 1. CDR1 and CDR2 (MNHNS, SASEGT) derive from the germline V gene. V drops 4 bases and J drops 11 bases, leaving 14 bases in between.

Material: PBMCs, obtained before the yellow fever booster vaccination. This sequence originates from a man between 18 and 35 years old who received the YFV17D yellow fever vaccine. The sequence joins TRBV6-1 to TRBJ1-1; TRBD1 could be the D gene, as 5 bases match. The CDR3 here reads CASSGLGERAFF. The DNA reads as follows: TGTGCCAGCAGTGGCTTGGGGGAGAGGGCTTTCTTT.